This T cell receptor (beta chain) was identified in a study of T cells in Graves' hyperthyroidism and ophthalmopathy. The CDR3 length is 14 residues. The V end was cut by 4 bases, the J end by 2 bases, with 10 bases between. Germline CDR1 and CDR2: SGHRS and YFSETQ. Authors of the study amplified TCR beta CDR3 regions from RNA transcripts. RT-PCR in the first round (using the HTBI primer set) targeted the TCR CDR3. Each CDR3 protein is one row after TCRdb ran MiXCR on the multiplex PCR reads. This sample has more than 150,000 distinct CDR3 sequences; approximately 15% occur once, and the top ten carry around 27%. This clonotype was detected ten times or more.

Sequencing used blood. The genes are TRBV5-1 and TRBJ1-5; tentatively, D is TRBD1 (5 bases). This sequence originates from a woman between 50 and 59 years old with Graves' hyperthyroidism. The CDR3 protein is CASSSGQGNQPQHF. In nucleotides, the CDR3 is TGCGCCAGCAGCAGCGGACAAGGCAATCAGCCCCAGCATTTT.